This TCR beta chain was captured by sequencing in a study of CD8 T cells in ankylosing spondylitis. Using quantitative 5'-RACE with molecular barcodes, the authors made TCR beta libraries. A single record per CDR3 protein comes from TCRdb applying MiXCR to the 5' RACE reads. This table has over 100,000 distinct CDR3 sequences, approximately 6.8% appearing once. In its sample, this clonotype was seen many times. V shed 2 bases and J shed 11 bases, with 15 bases lying between them. CDR1 is LGHNA and CDR2 is YSLEER in the germline V gene. The CDR3 spans 13 residues. Sequencing input: blood, either unsorted or a sorted T cell fraction (not recorded which). The chain is built from TRBV4-3 and TRBJ2-5; D remains unclear. The source of this sequence is a male donor with ankylosing spondylitis or in good health (not recorded which). CDR3 in amino acids: CASSQTIPGLQYF. In nucleotides, the CDR3 is TGCGCCAGCAGCCAAACAATTCCCGGGTTACAGTACTTC.